The sequence of this TCR beta chain was determined in a study of CD8 T cells in Susac syndrome. Study in general: Within the sequenced group of Susac syndrome patients, roughly six showed active disease and roughly eight were in remission. Study-wide results and caveats: CD4+ T cell repertoires in Susac syndrome exhibited no evidence of clonal expansion.

This clonotype appeared once. Its antigen remains unidentified. CDR3 length equals 13 residues. Germline CDR1 LGHNA, CDR2 YSLEER. With 1 base removed from V and 3 bases from J, the gap between germline ends came to 6 bases. An input of roughly 0.5 to 1 ug of RNA was subjected to reverse transcription using random hexamers. Coverage of TCR beta CDR3 amplification by immunoSEQ multiplex PCR extended to 54 Vbeta and 13 Jbeta. TCRdb re-called the immunoSEQ multiplex PCR reads through MiXCR, storing one row per CDR3 protein. The data contain some 200,000 distinct CDR3 sequences, roughly 95% of them seen just once; the ten biggest clones take up more than 0.08%.

The J gene is TRBJ1-2, the V gene TRBV4-3; no definite D call. The sample taken for sequencing was CD4+ T cells from PBMCs. This clonotype originated in a human donor with Susac syndrome. The CDR3: CASSQVRDYGYTF. DNA for the CDR3: TGCGCCAGCAGCCAAGTTCGGGACTATGGCTACACCTTC.